These 21 T cell receptor beta chains came from one sample sequenced in a study of monozygotic twins with inflammatory bowel disease. After re-calling the 5' RACE reads, TCRdb lists one entry per CDR3 protein, DNA absent. This sample's clone table lists 400,000 to 500,000 distinct CDR3 sequences. Material for sequencing was blood. The source of these receptors is a human donor with ulcerative colitis or Crohn's disease, or a healthy co-twin of an affected twin (not recorded which).

The chain has TRBV5-1 and TRBJ2-7; lacking DNA, the TRBD2 call made by TCRdb goes unchecked. The CDR3 contains 14 residues. Germline V gene lookup returns CDR1 SGHRS and CDR2 YFSETQ. CDR3 protein: CASSTGTSGSEQYF.

The V and J genes are TRBV5-5 and TRBJ1-3; TCRdb outputs TRBD1, but without DNA this stays unchecked. Germline values: CDR1 SGHKS, CDR2 YYEKEE (reference sequence). The CDR3 is 15 residues long. CDR3 region: CASSLDQGDGNTIYF.

This chain uses TRBV15 with TRBJ2-7; TCRdb selects TRBD1, and the lack of DNA leaves this call unchecked. Per the germline V gene, CDR1 is LNHNV and CDR2 is YYDKDF (reference sequence). The CDR3 contains 14 residues. The CDR3 sequence: CATSSREHSYEQYF. Full variable domain (missing parts from reference TRBV15 and TRBJ2-7): DAMVIQNPRYQVTQFGKPVTLSCSQTLNHNVMYWYQQKSSQAPKLLFHYYDKDFNNEADTPDNFQSRRPNTSFCFLDIRSPGLGDTAMYLCATSSREHSYEQYFGPGTRLTVT.

The V and J genes are TRBV11-2 and TRBJ2-7. CDR1 is SGHAT and CDR2 is FQNNGV in the germline V gene. This CDR3 is 13 amino acids long. CDR3 amino acids: CASSLDRHYEQYF.

The chain has TRBV2 and TRBJ1-1. From germline, CDR1 is SNHLY and CDR2 FYNNEI. The length of the CDR3 is 13 residues. The CDR3 region is CASSGRPGVEAFF.

The V and J genes are TRBV7-9 and TRBJ1-6. Germline loops: CDR1 SEHNR, CDR2 FQNEAQ (reference sequence). The CDR3 is 16 residues long. The CDR3 sequence is CASSLARAGGNSPLHF.

The chain has TRBV4-1 and TRBJ1-5; TCRdb gives TRBD1 as the D gene, but with no DNA this cannot be confirmed. The CDR3 consists of 14 residues. CDR1 and CDR2 from the germline V gene are MGHRA and YSYEKL. CDR3 region: CASSQVPGSQPQHF.

The chain has TRBV20-1 and TRBJ1-6; TCRdb returns TRBD1, unconfirmable since there is no DNA. CDR1 is DFQATT, CDR2 SNEGSKA, per germline (reference sequence). The CDR3 consists of 14 residues. The CDR3 is CSALAGGGNSPLHF.

The chain joins TRBV12-3 or TRBV12-4 to TRBJ2-3; TCRdb lists TRBD1, though no DNA is available to test this call. This CDR3 spans 17 amino acids. CDR3 region: CASSLAKAGQGAERPYF.

The V gene is TRBV5-1, the J gene TRBJ1-4; TCRdb proposes TRBD1, but this gene call is untestable without DNA. Germline V lookup: CDR1 SGHRS, CDR2 YFSETQ. The CDR3 has 15 amino acids. The CDR3 reads CASTLGGGYGEKLFF.

The V and J genes are TRBV7-7 and TRBJ2-2; with no DNA, the TCRdb D assignment of TRBD1 cannot be verified. Germline CDR1 reads SSHAT; CDR2 reads FNYEAQ (reference sequence). This CDR3 is built from 14 residues. CDR3 sequence reads: CASSMTGNTGELFF.

V and J are TRBV5-6 and TRBJ1-4; no DNA is available, so the TRBD1 call from TCRdb remains unchecked. Per germline, CDR1 SGHDT and CDR2 YYEEEE. This CDR3 spans 16 amino acids. The CDR3: CASSGGSLERIEKLFF.

J is TRBJ1-3 and V is TRBV7-2. Looked up from germline, CDR1 is SGHTA and CDR2 is FQGNSA. The CDR3 is 14 residues long. CDR3: CASSPSFSGNTIYF.

The J gene is TRBJ2-7, the V gene TRBV4-1. The CDR3 is 14 amino acids. Germline CDR1 reads MGHRA; CDR2 reads YSYEKL. Here the CDR3 reads CASSPHATSYEQYF.

The chain is built from TRBV7-2 and TRBJ2-3. The CDR3 spans 11 residues. Germline lookup yields CDR1 SGHTA and CDR2 FQGNSA. CDR3 loop: CASSFVDTQYF.

The J gene is TRBJ2-1, the V gene TRBV20-1. Germline V gives CDR1 DFQATT, CDR2 SNEGSKA (reference sequence). This CDR3 has 14 amino acids. The CDR3 protein is CSARDTSVYNEQFF.

The chain is built from TRBV5-4 and TRBJ2-2. This CDR3 region has 12 residues. Germline V lookup: CDR1 SGHNT, CDR2 YYREEE (reference sequence). CDR3 region: CASSWGPGELFF.

The chain has TRBV24-1 and TRBJ2-3; TCRdb calls TRBD2, which cannot be checked without DNA. The CDR3 spans 15 residues. The germline CDR1 and CDR2 sequences are KGHDR and SFDVKD. CDR3 residues: CATSESLGGADTQYF.

This chain's CDR3 is CASSLATGVGEKLFF. The V call is TRBV7-8, the J call TRBJ1-4; the D call from TCRdb, TRBD1, cannot be confirmed without DNA. In germline, CDR1 is SGHVS, CDR2 FQNEAQ. The CDR3 has 15 residues.

This chain links TRBV10-3 with TRBJ2-5. Germline CDR1 ENHRY, CDR2 SYGVKD. The CDR3 has 14 amino acids. The CDR3 region is CAISESNKGQTQYF.

V usage is TRBV6-1 and J usage is TRBJ1-4; there is no DNA to check the TCRdb D call of TRBD1. The CDR3 sequence is 17 residues long. Germline V lookup: CDR1 MNHNS, CDR2 SASEGT. This CDR3 is CASSAGTVVPANEKLFF.